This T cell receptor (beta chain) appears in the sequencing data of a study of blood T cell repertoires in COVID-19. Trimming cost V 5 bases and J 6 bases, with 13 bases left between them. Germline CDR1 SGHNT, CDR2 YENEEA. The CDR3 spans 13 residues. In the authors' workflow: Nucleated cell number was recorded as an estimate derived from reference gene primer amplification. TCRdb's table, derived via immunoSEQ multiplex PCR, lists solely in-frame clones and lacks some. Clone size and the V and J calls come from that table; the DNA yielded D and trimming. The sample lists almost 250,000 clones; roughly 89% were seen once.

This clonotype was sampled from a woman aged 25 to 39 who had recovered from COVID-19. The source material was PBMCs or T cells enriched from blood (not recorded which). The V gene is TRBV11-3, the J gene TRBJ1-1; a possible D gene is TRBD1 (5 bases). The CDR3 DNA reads TGTGCCAGCAGCCCAGGGTTTGGCGCTGAAGCTTTCTTT. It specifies CASSPGFGAEAFF.